Following are 5 T cell receptor beta chains from one sample sequenced in a study of shared clonotypes between healthy human individuals (TCRdb year 2020). The library came from the immunoSEQ multiplex PCR assay. As stored in TCRdb, this immuneACCESS dataset retains in-frame rearrangements with V and J assigned. A fraction of the clones does not appear; measured against another copy, unresolved V genes explain less than half of the discrepancy, and the remainder lacks a known reason. This sample has more than 2,000,000 clones in its table, and approximately 93% of those were observed once. Together, the top ten hold 0.3% to 0.4% of the sample. Sequenced: naive CD4+ T cells from PBMCs. Interpreted using the paper, the cell subset or site label stands for: CD45RA+ positively selected. The receptors were gathered from a man younger than 35 in good health. Some clones in this sample may be carry-over from other donors' samples.

The chain is built from TRBV19 and TRBJ2-3; D may match TRBD1 or TRBD2 (5 bases each). The CDR3 covers 19 residues. The V and J ends lost 3 bases and 0 bases respectively, with 22 bases between them. The germline V gene encodes CDR1 LNHDA and CDR2 SQIVND (reference sequence). The CDR3 DNA reads TGTGCCAGTAGTATGAAGAGGGGCGCCGCTAGATCTAGCACAGATACGCAGTATTTT. Translation gives CASSMKRGAARSSTDTQYF.

V usage is TRBV30 and J usage is TRBJ2-4; maybe TRBD1 (6 bases). V was clipped by 3 bases and J by 7 bases, with 7 bases between them. In germline, CDR1 is GTSNPN, CDR2 SVGIG (reference sequence). The CDR3 runs 11 residues. The CDR3 DNA is TGTGCCTGGAGACAGGGCAACATTCAGTACTTC. Amino acids: CAWRQGNIQYF.

The chain is built from TRBV28 and TRBJ2-6; a weak D match, TRBD2 (6 bases). V lost 7 bases to trimming and J lost 0 bases, with 13 bases between them. The CDR3 spans 16 residues. CDR1 and CDR2 from the germline V gene are MDHEN and SYDVKM. The CDR3 nucleotides are TGTGCCAGCACCCAAATGGGGGGCTCTGGGGCCAACGTCCTGACTTTC. Encoded protein: CASTQMGGSGANVLTF.

The rearrangement joins TRBV6-5 to TRBJ1-1; 9 nucleotides agree with TRBD1. Germline trimming cut 6 bases from V and 10 bases from J; bases unmatched to any gene: 15. The CDR3 covers 15 residues. Germline CDR1 reads MNHEY; CDR2 reads SVGAGI. CDR3 nucleotide sequence: TGTGCCAGCAGCCCGTCGGACAGGGGAAGGGGGCGAGCTTTCTTT. Translated, it gives CASSPSDRGRGRAFF.

The chain recombines TRBV5-1 with TRBJ1-1; TRBD1 is a possible D gene (6 bases). The CDR3 consists of 15 residues. The V end was cut by 1 base, the J end by 4 bases, with 14 bases between. Germline V gene sequence: CDR1 SGHRS, CDR2 YFSETQ. In DNA, the CDR3 is TGCGCCAGCAGCTTGATGGTGGTACAGGGCACTGAAGCTTTCTTT. Translation: CASSLMVVQGTEAFF.